The rows below give T cell receptor beta chains drawn from one sample of a study of cytomegalovirus exposure and HLA in healthy donors. The method was immunoSEQ multiplex PCR; TCRdb's version includes in-frame clones alone and lacks a portion of them. The sample consists of 130,000 to 150,000 clones, approximately 91% of them appearing once. The source material was PBMCs. The receptors here all came from a man younger than 35 in good health and CMV-seronegative. CDR3s leave out the opening cysteine and the closing phenylalanine or tryptophan. Fields, in order: J gene, V gene, clone size, CDR3 protein. Clone size is stated in some rows and not others, as once, few, many or a class when expanded.

TRBJ2-3,TRBV14,.,ASSLTRGGADTQY
TRBJ1-6,TRBV28,.,ASSLGGGYYNSPLH
TRBJ2-3,TRBV6-6,.,ASSYSQGPDTQY
TRBJ2-3,TRBV9,.,ASSVSTDTDTQY
TRBJ1-5,TRBV27,.,ASSPWGPDRGRSNQPQH
TRBJ2-2,TRBV10-2,.,ASSEGTSFPGELF
TRBJ1-5,TRBV6-6,.,ASSYSGGNQPQH
TRBJ2-2,TRBV9,.,ASSGYPGTPYTGELF
TRBJ2-5,TRBV28,once,ASRTKGIQETQY
TRBJ1-3,TRBV7-2,.,ASSENRVGNTIY
TRBJ2-1,TRBV11-2,.,ASSANAGNYNEQF
TRBJ2-4,TRBV4-1,once,ASSQFIAKNIQY
TRBJ1-4,TRBV6-1,.,ASRAGQVVNEKLF
TRBJ1-2,TRBV18,.,ASSLRGDYGYT
TRBJ1-4,TRBV6-1,.,ASSFGGPGPKLF
TRBJ1-2,TRBV5-4,.,ASSLGDRGYGYT
TRBJ1-1,TRBV5-1,.,ASSLATGSTEAF
TRBJ2-7,TRBV7-9,few,ASSPQGVPAYEQY
TRBJ1-1,TRBV30,.,AWIPGQAKGTEAF
TRBJ2-1,TRBV18,.,ASSSTGVNEQF
TRBJ1-1,TRBV5-5,.,ASTSTGVDAF
TRBJ2-2,TRBV19,few,ASEWGTSLTGELF
TRBJ1-2,TRBV19,.,ASRYQGGASANYGYT
TRBJ1-5,TRBV19,.,ASSIQGGSNQPQH
TRBJ1-4,TRBV5-6,.,ASSRQGAGEKLF
TRBJ2-2,TRBV9,once,ASSVFGQGPNTGELF
TRBJ2-2,TRBV29-1,.,SVPGTSGANTGELF
TRBJ1-5,TRBV27,.,ASSNDRADQPQH
TRBJ2-1,TRBV29-1,.,SVGGSLWTSGSFIFRNEQF
TRBJ2-3,TRBV9,.,ASSTGIAGGPSDTQY
TRBJ2-7,TRBV6-5,.,ASSYGGGGSYEQY
TRBJ1-6,TRBV6-5,.,ASSYSGQGTSPLH
TRBJ2-1,TRBV27,once,ASIQYNEQF
TRBJ1-1,TRBV10-1,.,ASSDRVGTEAF
TRBJ2-3,TRBV27,.,ASSLVTTDTQY
TRBJ2-1,TRBV5-1,.,ASSLVPGTSLSNEQF
TRBJ2-3,TRBV9,.,ASSDLGQAGRTDTQY
TRBJ2-3,TRBV28,.,ASSLPGLEHNTQY
TRBJ2-1,TRBV7-8,few,ASSQYRGGAYNEQF
TRBJ1-2,TRBV30,few,AWSPRQIYGYT
TRBJ2-1,TRBV10-3,.,AISGETNEQF
TRBJ2-1,TRBV5-4,once,ASSFRLAGGRANEQF
TRBJ2-1,TRBV30,.,AWSATRGLYNEQF